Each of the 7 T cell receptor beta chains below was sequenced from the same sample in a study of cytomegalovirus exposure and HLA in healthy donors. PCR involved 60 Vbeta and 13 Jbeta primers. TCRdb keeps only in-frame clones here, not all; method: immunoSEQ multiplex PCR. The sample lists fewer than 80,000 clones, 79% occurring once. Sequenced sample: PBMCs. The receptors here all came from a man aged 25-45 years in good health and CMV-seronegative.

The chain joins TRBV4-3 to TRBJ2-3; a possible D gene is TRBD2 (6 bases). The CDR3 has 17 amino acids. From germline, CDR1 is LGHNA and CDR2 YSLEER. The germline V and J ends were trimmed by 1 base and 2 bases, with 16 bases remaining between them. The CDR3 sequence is CASSQVSGRDPTDTQYF. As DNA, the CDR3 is TGCGCCAGCAGCCAAGTGAGTGGGCGGGACCCCACAGATACGCAGTATTTT.

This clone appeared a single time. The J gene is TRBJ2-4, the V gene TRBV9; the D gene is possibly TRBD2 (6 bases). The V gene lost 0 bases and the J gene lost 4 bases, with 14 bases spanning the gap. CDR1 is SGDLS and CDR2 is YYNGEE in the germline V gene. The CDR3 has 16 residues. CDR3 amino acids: CASSVGGGWGKNIQYF. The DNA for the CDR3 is TGTGCCAGCAGCGTAGGTGGGGGGTGGGGTAAAAACATTCAGTACTTC.

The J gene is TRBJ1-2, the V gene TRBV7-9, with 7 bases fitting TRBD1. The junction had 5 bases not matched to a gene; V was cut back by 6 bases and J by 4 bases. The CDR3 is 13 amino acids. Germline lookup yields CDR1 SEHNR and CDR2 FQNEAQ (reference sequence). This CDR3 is CASRPRDSYGYTF. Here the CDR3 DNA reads TGTGCCAGCAGACCCCGGGACAGCTATGGCTACACCTTC.

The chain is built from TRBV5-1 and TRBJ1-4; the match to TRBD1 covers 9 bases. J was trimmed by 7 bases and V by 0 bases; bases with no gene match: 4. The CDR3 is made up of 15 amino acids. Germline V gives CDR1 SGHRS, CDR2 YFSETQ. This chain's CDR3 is CASSLGGQGSEKLFF. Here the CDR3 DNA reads TGCGCCAGCAGCTTGGGGGGACAGGGAAGTGAAAAACTGTTTTTT. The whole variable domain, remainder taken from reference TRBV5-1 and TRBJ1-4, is KAGVTQTPRYLIKTRGQQVTLSCSPISGHRSVSWYQQTPGQGLQFLFEYFSETQRNKGNFPGRFSGRQFSNSRSEMNVSTLELGDSALYLCASSLGGQGSEKLFFGSGTQLSVL.

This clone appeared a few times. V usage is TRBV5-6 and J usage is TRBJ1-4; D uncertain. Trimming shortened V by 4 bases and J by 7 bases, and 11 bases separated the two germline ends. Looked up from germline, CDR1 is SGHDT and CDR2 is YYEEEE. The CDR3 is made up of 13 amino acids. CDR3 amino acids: CASSQRVAEKLFF. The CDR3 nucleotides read TGTGCCAGCAGCCAGAGGGTCGCTGAAAAACTGTTTTTT. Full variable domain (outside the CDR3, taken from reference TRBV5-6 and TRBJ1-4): DAGVTQSPTHLIKTRGQQVTLRCSPKSGHDTVSWYQQALGQGPQFIFQYYEEEERQRGNFPDRFSGHQFPNYSSELNVNALLLGDSALYLCASSQRVAEKLFFGSGTQLSVL.

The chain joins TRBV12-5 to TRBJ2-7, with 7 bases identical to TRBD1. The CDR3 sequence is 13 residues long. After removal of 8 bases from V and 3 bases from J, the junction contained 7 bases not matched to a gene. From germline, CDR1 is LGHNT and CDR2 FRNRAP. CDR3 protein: CASSLGQSYEQYF. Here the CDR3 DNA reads TGTGCTAGTTCCTTGGGACAGAGCTACGAGCAGTACTTC.

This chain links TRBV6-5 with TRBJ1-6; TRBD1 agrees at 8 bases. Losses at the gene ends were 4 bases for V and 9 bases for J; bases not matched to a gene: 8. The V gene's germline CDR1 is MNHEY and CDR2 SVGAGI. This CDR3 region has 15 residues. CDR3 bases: TGTGCCAGCAGTTCCCAGGGGGCAATATCTTCACCCCTCCACTTT. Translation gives CASSSQGAISSPLHF.